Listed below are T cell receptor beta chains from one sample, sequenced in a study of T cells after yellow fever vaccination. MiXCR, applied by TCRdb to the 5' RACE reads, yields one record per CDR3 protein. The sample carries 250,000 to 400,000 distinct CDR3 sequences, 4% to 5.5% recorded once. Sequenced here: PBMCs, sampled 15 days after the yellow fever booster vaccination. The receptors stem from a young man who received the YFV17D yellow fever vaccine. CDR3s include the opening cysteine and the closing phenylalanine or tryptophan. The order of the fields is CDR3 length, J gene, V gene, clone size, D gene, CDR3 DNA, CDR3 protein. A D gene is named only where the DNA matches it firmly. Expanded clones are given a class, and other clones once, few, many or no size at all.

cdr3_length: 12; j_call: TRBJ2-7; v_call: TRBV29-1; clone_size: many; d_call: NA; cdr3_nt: TGCAGCGTTGCTACGAACTCCTACGAGCAGTACTTC; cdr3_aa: CSVATNSYEQYF
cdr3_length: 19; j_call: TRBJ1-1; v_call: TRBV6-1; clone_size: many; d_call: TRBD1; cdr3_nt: TGTGCCAGCAGTAGCTACCCGATTACGACAGGGATTGTAAACACTGAAGCTTTCTTT; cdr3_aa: CASSSYPITTGIVNTEAFF
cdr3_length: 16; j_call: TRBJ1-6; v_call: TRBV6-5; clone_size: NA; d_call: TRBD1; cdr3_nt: TGTGCCAGCAAGGTGTCGGCGGGACAGGGAGGTTCACCCCTCCACTTT; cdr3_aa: CASKVSAGQGGSPLHF
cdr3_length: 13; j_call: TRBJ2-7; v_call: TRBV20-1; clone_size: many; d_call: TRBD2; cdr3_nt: TGCAGTGCCCGGGAGGGGGTCGCCTACGAGCAGTACTTC; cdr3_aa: CSAREGVAYEQYF
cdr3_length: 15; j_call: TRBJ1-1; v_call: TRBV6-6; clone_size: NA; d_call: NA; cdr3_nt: TGTGCCAGCAGTTACGGGGGAGGTGGCGGCACTGAAGCTTTCTTT; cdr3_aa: CASSYGGGGGTEAFF
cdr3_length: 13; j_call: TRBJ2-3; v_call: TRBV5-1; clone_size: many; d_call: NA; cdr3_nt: TGCGCCAGCAGCTTGGGAGAGACAGATACGCAGTATTTT; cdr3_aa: CASSLGETDTQYF
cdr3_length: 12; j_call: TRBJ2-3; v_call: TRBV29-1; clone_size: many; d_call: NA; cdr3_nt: TGCAGCGTTGGGGACCCAGGGGATACGCAGTATTTT; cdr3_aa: CSVGDPGDTQYF
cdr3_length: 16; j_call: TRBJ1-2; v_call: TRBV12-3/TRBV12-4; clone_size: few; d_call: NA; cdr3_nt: TGTGCCAGCAGGGGAGAACAGGAGGACCTTAACTATGGCTACACCTTC; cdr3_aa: CASRGEQEDLNYGYTF
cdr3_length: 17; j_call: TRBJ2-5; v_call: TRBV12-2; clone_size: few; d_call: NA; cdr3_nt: TGTGCAAGTCGCCTTATCGCACGGGGGGCCTACCAAGAGACCCAGTACTTC; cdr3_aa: CASRLIARGAYQETQYF
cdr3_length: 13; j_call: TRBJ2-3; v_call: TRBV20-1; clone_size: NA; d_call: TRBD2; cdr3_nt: TGCAGTGCCCCTAGCGGGGGGGCGTATACGCAGTATTTT; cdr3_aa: CSAPSGGAYTQYF
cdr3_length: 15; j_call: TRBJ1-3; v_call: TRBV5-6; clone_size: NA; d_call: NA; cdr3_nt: TGTGCCAGCAGCTTTTTCGGGATCTCTGGAAACACCATATATTTT; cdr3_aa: CASSFFGISGNTIYF
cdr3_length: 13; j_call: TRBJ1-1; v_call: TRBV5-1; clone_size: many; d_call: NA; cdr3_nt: TGCGCCAGCAGCCCGATGCCGAACACTGAAGCTTTCTTT; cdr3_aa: CASSPMPNTEAFF
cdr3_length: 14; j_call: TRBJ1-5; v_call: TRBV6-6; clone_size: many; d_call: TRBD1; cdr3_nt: TGTGCCAGCAGTCCGGGACAGGTGGCTCAGCCCCAGCATTTT; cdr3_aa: CASSPGQVAQPQHF
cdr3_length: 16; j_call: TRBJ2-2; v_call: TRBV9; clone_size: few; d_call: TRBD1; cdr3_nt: TGTGCCAGCAGCGGCTTAGGACAGGGGGGGTCCGGGGAGCTGTTTTTT; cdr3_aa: CASSGLGQGGSGELFF
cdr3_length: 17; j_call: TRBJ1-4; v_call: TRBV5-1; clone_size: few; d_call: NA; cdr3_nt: TGCGCCAGCAGCCCGGGAGGCCGAATCCTAACTAATGAAAAACTGTTTTTT; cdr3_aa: CASSPGGRILTNEKLFF
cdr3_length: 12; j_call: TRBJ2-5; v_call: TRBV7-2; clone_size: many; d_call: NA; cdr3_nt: TGTGCCTCAGAGGGGGGATGGGAGACCCAGTACTTC; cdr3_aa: CASEGGWETQYF
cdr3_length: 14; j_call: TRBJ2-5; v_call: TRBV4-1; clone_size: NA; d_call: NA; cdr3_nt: TGCGCCAGCAGCCACAGGGTGACCCAAGAGACCCAGTACTTC; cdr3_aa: CASSHRVTQETQYF
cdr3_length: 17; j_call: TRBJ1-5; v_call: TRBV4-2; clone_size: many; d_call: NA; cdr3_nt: TGTGCCAGCAGCCAAGATTTCGACGGCAGGCTCAATCAGCCCCAGCATTTT; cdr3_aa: CASSQDFDGRLNQPQHF
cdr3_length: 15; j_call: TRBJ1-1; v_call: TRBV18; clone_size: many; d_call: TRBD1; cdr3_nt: TGTGCCAGCTCACCAAAACAGGGGGCGAACACTGAAGCTTTCTTT; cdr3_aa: CASSPKQGANTEAFF
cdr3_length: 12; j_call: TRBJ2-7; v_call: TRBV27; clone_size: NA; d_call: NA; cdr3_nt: TGTGCCAGCAGTGGGCCCTACTACGAGCAGTACTTC; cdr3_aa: CASSGPYYEQYF
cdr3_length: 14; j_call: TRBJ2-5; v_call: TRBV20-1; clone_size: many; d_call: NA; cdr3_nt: TGCAGTGCTCCCTCGCCTCCGCAGCAAGAGACCCAGTACTTC; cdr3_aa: CSAPSPPQQETQYF
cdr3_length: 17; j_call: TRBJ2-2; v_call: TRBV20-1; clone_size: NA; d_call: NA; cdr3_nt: TGCAGTGCTAGAGATCTTGGCCAGGGGTTCAGCACCGGGGAGCTGTTTTTT; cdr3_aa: CSARDLGQGFSTGELFF
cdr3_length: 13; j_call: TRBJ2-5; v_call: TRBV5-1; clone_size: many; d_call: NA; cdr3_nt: TGCGCCAGCAGCTTGTCCCGGGATGAGACCCAGTACTTC; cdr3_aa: CASSLSRDETQYF
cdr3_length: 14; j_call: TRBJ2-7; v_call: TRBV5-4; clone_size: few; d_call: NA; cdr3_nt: TGTGCCAGCAGCGGGGGAATGGGGGAGTACGAGCAGTACTTC; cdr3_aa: CASSGGMGEYEQYF
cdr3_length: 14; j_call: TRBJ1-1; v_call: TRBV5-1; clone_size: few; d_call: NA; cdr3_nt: TGCGCCAGCAGCTTGTCTGGGTGGATGACTGAAGCTTTCTTT; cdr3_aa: CASSLSGWMTEAFF